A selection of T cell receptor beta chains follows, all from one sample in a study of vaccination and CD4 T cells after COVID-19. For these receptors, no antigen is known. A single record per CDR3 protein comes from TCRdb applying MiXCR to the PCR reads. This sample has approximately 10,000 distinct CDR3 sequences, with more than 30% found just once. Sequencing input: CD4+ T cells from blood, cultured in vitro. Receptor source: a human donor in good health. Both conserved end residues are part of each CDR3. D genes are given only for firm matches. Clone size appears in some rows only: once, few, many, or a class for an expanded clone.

CDR3 protein: CAWDGQGNTEAFF
clone size: -
V gene: TRBV30
J gene: TRBJ1-1
D gene: TRBD1

CDR3 protein: CSARVEAGVSIQYF
clone size: few
V gene: TRBV20-1
J gene: TRBJ2-4
D gene: -

CDR3 protein: CASSYSLSEQYF
clone size: -
V gene: TRBV6-5
J gene: TRBJ2-7
D gene: -

CDR3 protein: CASSLGTSGSSGNEQFF
clone size: -
V gene: TRBV11-3
J gene: TRBJ2-1
D gene: TRBD2

CDR3 protein: CASRGAGPGQETQYF
clone size: -
V gene: TRBV5-4
J gene: TRBJ2-5
D gene: -

CDR3 protein: CASSQRSLAGSEQYF
clone size: once
V gene: TRBV14
J gene: TRBJ2-7
D gene: TRBD2

CDR3 protein: CASRPPSSYEQYF
clone size: once
V gene: TRBV19
J gene: TRBJ2-7
D gene: -

CDR3 protein: CASSQVQGAPYGYTF
clone size: -
V gene: TRBV27
J gene: TRBJ1-2
D gene: TRBD1

CDR3 protein: CASSQDLSQGGLYGYTF
clone size: -
V gene: TRBV14
J gene: TRBJ1-2
D gene: -

CDR3 protein: CASSSTSSGRVPYNEQFF
clone size: -
V gene: TRBV27
J gene: TRBJ2-1
D gene: TRBD2

CDR3 protein: CATSRAKRSETQYF
clone size: few
V gene: TRBV15
J gene: TRBJ2-5
D gene: -

CDR3 protein: CSASPRGEQYF
clone size: once
V gene: TRBV20-1
J gene: TRBJ2-7
D gene: -

CDR3 protein: CASNPGTGGLGDKTQYF
clone size: -
V gene: TRBV11-2
J gene: TRBJ2-5
D gene: TRBD1

CDR3 protein: CASTRGERPQHF
clone size: -
V gene: TRBV7-9
J gene: TRBJ1-5
D gene: -

CDR3 protein: CASSLGQYDYKQYF
clone size: -
V gene: TRBV11-2
J gene: TRBJ2-7
D gene: -

CDR3 protein: CASSLGSETSPLHF
clone size: -
V gene: TRBV28
J gene: TRBJ1-6
D gene: -

CDR3 protein: CSARRGPGELFF
clone size: few
V gene: TRBV20-1
J gene: TRBJ2-2
D gene: TRBD1

CDR3 protein: CATSRVGGMGANEQFF
clone size: few
V gene: TRBV15
J gene: TRBJ2-1
D gene: -

CDR3 protein: CAIKFSIPVEGYEQYF
clone size: -
V gene: TRBV10-3
J gene: TRBJ2-7
D gene: -

CDR3 protein: CASSGRGQIISYEQYF
clone size: -
V gene: TRBV6-2/TRBV6-3
J gene: TRBJ2-7
D gene: -

CDR3 protein: CASRKTGRNTEAFF
clone size: few
V gene: TRBV7-2
J gene: TRBJ1-1
D gene: TRBD1

CDR3 protein: CASSSTVNTEAFF
clone size: -
V gene: TRBV12-3/TRBV12-4
J gene: TRBJ1-1
D gene: -